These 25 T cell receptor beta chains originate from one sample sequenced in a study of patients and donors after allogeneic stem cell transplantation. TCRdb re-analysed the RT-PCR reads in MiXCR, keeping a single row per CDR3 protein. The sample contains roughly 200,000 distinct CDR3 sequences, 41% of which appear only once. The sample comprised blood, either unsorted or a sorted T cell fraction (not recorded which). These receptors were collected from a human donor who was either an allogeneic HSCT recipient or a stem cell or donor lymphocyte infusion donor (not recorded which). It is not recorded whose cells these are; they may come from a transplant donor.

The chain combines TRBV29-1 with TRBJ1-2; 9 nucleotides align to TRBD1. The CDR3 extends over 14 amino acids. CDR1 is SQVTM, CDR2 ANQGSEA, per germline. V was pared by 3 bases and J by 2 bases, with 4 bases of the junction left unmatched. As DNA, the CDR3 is TGCAGCGTTGATAAGGGACAGGGAAACTATGGCTACACCTTC. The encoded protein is CSVDKGQGNYGYTF.

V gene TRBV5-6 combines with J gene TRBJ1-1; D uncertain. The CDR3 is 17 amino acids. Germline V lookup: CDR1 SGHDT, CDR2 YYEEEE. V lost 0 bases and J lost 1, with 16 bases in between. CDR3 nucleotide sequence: TGTGCCAGCAGCTTGGCCGGGTTGGGAGATCGGAACACTGAAGCTTTCTTT. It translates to CASSLAGLGDRNTEAFF.

The CDR3 DNA reads TGTGCCAGCAGTTTGAAGGGACAGAACTATGGCTACACCTTC. This translates into CASSLKGQNYGYTF. The J gene is TRBJ1-2, the V gene TRBV27, with 7 positions matching TRBD1. CDR3 size: 14 residues. Germline V gene data show CDR1 as MNHEY and CDR2 as SMNVEV (reference sequence). The junction had 3 bases not matched to a gene; V was cut back by 3 bases and J by 2 bases.

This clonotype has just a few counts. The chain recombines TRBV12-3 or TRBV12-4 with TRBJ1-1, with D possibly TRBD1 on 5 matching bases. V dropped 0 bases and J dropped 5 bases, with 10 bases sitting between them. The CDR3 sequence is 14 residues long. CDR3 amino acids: CASSLAGEGTEAFF. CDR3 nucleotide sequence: TGTGCCAGCAGTTTAGCAGGGGAAGGGACTGAAGCTTTCTTT.

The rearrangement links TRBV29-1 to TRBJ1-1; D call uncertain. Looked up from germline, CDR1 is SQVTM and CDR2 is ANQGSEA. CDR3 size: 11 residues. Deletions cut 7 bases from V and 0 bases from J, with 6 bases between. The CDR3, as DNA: TGCAGCGCTCGTCTGAACACTGAAGCTTTCTTT. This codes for CSARLNTEAFF.

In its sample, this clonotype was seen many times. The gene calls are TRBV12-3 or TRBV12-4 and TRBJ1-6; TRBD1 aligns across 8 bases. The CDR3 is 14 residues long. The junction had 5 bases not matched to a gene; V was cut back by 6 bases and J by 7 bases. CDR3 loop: CASSPGQGNSPLHF. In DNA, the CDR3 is TGTGCCAGCAGCCCCGGACAGGGAAATTCACCCCTCCACTTT.

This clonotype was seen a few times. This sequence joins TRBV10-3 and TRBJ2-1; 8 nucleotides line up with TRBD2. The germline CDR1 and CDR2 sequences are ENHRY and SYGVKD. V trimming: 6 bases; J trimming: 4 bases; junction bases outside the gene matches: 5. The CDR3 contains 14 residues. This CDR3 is CAIRRLAGYNEQFF. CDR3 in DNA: TGTGCCATCAGACGATTAGCGGGATACAATGAGCAGTTCTTC.

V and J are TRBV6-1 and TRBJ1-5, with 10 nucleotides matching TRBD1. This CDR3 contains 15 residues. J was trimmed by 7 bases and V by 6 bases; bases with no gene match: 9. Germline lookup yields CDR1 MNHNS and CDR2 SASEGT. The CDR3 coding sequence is TGTGCCAGCAGGCCCGAGACAGGGGGCTACCAGCCCCAGCATTTT. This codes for CASRPETGGYQPQHF.

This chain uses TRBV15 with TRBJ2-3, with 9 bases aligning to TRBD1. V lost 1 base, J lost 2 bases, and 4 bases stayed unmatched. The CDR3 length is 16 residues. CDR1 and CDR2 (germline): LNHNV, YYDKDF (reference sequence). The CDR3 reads CATSRGQGGSTDTQYF. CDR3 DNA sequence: TGTGCCACCAGCAGAGGACAGGGGGGTTCCACAGATACGCAGTATTTT.

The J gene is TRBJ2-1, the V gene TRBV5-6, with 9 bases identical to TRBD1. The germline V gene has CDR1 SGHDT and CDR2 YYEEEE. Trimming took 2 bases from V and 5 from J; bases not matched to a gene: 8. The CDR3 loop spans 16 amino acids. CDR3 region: CASSFPGQGIDNEQFF. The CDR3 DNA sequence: TGTGCCAGCAGCTTTCCGGGACAGGGAATAGACAATGAGCAGTTCTTC.

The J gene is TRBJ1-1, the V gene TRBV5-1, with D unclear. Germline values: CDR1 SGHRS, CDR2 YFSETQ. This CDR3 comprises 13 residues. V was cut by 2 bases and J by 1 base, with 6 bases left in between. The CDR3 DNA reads TGCGCCAGCAGCTTTTCGAAGAACACTGAAGCTTTCTTT. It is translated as CASSFSKNTEAFF.

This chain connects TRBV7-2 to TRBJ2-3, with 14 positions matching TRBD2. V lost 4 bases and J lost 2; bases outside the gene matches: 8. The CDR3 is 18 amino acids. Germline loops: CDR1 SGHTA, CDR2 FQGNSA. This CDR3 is CASSYPGLAGVPTDTQYF. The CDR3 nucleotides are TGTGCCAGCAGCTATCCGGGACTAGCGGGGGTGCCCACAGATACGCAGTATTTT.

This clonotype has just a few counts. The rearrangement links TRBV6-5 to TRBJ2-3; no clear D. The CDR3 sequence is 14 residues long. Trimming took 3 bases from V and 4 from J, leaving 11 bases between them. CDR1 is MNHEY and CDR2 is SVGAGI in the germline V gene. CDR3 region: CASSYSPNSDTQYF. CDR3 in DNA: TGTGCCAGCAGTTATTCCCCCAACTCAGATACGCAGTATTTT.

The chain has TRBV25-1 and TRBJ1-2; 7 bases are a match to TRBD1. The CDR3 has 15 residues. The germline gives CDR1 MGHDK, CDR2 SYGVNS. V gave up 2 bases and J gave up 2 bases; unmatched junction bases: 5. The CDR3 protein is CASSENQGQNYGYTF. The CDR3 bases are TGTGCCAGCAGTGAAAACCAGGGACAGAACTATGGCTACACCTTC.

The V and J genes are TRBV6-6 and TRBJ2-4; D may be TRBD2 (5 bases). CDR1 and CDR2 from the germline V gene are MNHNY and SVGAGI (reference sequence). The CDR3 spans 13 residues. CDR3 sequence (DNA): TGTGCGACAAGGGAGACTCATGTTGACATTCAGTACTTC. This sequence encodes CATRETHVDIQYF.

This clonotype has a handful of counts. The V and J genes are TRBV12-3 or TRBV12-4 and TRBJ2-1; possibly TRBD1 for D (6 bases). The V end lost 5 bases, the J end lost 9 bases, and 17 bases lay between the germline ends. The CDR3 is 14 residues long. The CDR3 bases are TGTGCCAGCAGTCTCTCGGACAGCGGTGCTGAGCAGTTCTTC. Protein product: CASSLSDSGAEQFF.

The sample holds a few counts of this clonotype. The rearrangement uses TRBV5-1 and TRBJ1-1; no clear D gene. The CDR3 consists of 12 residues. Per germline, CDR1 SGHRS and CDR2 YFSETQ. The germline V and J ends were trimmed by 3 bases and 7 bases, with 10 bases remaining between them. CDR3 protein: CASSSDTFEAFF. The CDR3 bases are TGCGCCAGCAGCTCAGACACGTTTGAAGCTTTCTTT.

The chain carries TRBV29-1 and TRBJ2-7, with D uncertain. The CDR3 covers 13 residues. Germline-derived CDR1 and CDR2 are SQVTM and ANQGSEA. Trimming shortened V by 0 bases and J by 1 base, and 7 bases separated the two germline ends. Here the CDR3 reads CSVEDLDSYEQYF. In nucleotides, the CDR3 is TGCAGCGTTGAAGATCTTGATTCCTACGAGCAGTACTTC.

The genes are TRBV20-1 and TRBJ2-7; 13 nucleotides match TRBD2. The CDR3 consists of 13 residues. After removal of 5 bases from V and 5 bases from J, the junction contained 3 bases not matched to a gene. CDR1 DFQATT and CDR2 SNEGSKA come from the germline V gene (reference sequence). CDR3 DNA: TGCAGTGCTTTGGGACTAGCGGGAAACGAGCAGTACTTC. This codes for CSALGLAGNEQYF.

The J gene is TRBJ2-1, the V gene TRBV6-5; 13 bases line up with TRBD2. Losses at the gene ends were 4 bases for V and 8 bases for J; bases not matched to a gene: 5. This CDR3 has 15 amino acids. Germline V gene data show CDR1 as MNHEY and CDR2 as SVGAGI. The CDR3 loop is CASSSTSGRVHEQFF. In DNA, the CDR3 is TGTGCCAGCAGTTCCACTAGCGGGAGGGTTCATGAGCAGTTCTTC.

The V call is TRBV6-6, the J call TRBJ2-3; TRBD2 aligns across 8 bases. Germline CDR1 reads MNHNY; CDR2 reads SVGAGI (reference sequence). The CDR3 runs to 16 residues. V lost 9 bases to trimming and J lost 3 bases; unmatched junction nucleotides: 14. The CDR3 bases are TGTGCCAGTAGACCCCCGGGTAGCGGGAAAACAGATACGCAGTATTTT. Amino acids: CASRPPGSGKTDTQYF.

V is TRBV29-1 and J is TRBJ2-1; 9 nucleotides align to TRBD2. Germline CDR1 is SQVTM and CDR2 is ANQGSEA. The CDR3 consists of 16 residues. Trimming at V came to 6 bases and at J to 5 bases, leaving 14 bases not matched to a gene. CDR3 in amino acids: CSVGREGLSGNNEQFF. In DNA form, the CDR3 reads TGCAGCGTCGGGCGGGAGGGCCTCTCTGGGAACAATGAGCAGTTCTTC.

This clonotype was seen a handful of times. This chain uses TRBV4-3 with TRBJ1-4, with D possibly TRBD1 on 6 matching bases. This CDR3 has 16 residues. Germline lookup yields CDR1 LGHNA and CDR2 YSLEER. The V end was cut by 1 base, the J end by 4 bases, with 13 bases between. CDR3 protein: CASSQGGGRVNEKLFF. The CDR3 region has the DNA TGCGCCAGCAGCCAAGGAGGGGGGCGGGTTAATGAAAAACTGTTTTTT.

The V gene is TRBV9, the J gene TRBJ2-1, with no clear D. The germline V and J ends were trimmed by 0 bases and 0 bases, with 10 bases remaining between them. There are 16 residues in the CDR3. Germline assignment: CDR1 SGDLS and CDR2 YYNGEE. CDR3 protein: CASSVGRPSSYNEQFF. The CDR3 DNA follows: TGTGCCAGCAGCGTAGGACGTCCTAGCTCCTACAATGAGCAGTTCTTC.

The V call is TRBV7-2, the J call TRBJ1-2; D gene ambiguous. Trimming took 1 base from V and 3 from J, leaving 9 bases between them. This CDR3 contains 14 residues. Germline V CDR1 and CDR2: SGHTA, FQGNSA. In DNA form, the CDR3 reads TGTGCCAGCAGCTTAGATCGGCACCACTATGGCTACACCTTC. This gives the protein CASSLDRHHYGYTF. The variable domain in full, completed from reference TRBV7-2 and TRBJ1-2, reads GAGVSQSPSNKVTEKGKDVELRCDPISGHTALYWYRQSLGQGLEFLIYFQGNSAPDKSGLPSDRFSAERTGGSVSTLTIQRTQQEDSAVYLCASSLDRHHYGYTFGSGTRLTVV.